Given below is one TCR beta chain in context. The antigen remains unidentified. These data belong to a study of cytomegalovirus exposure and HLA in healthy donors. Overall study context: The 100 to 150 validation repertoires matched the approximately 700 first-cohort repertoires in platform, a later analysis reported.

Sequencing was performed with immunoSEQ multiplex PCR; in TCRdb, only in-frame clones are kept and a portion is missing. This table has fewer than 200,000 clones, 80% to 90% appearing once. The germline V and J ends were trimmed by 5 bases and 4 bases, with 3 bases remaining between them. The CDR3 totals 12 residues. Germline CDR1 SEHNR, CDR2 FQNEAQ (reference sequence). General study results and limits: High specificity and sensitivity for cytomegalovirus status were reported for the classifier. The study listed roughly 160 cytomegalovirus-associated TCR beta chains.

The clonotype comes from a woman aged 18-29 years in good health and CMV-seronegative. What was sequenced was PBMCs. The chain uses TRBV7-9 and TRBJ2-6; no clear D. The CDR3 nucleotides are TGTGCCAGCAGCCGGGGGGCCAACGTCCTGACTTTC. Its translation: CASSRGANVLTF.